There are a few counts of the clone carrying this TCR beta chain. V shed 2 bases, J shed 0 bases, and the junction held 3 bases outside the gene matches. Germline assignment: CDR1 MGHRA and CDR2 YSYEKL. This CDR3 region has 16 residues. cDNA libraries for TCR alpha and TCR beta, carrying sample barcodes and UMIs, came from 5'RACE with constant-segment primers. TCRdb itself ran the 5' RACE reads through MiXCR, one entry per CDR3 protein. Of 200,000 to 250,000 distinct CDR3 sequences listed, just over 15% are singletons. The sample comes from a study of T-cell memory formation after mild COVID-19. Study details: Most TCR clusters belonged to a single donor.

The source of this sequence is an adult woman who had mild COVID-19 (a few samples of this study predate the infection). Cell type and time point are not known. This sequence joins TRBV4-1 and TRBJ2-1, with TRBD2 matching over 8 bases. Sequencing used PBMCs or a T cell subset sorted from them (not recorded which). CDR3 DNA sequence: TGCGCCAGCAGCCAACCGAGCGGGGGCTCCTACAATGAGCAGTTCTTC. Translation gives CASSQPSGGSYNEQFF.